The 17 T cell receptor beta chains reported below all come from one sample, sequenced in a study of T cell repertoires in cytomegalovirus infection. Each CDR3 protein gets one entry after TCRdb re-called the reads with MiXCR. The data hold about 150,000 distinct CDR3 sequences, with around a quarter observed a single time. The sample consisted of PBMCs. The origin of the receptors is a human donor in good health (CMV status not recorded). Some clones in this sample may be carry-over from other donors' samples.

This clonotype occurred many times. The chain recombines TRBV7-8 with TRBJ2-1; D is possibly TRBD1 (6 bases). The CDR3 extends over 13 amino acids. Germline CDR1 and CDR2: SGHVS and FQNEAQ. The V and J ends lost 5 bases and 10 bases respectively, with 15 bases between them. CDR3 sequence: CASSADLQGEQFF. As DNA, the CDR3 is TGTGCCAGCAGCGCTGACTTGCAGGGGGAGCAGTTCTTC.

This chain joins TRBV12-3 or TRBV12-4 and TRBJ2-7; 7 bases agree with TRBD1. CDR3 length equals 14 residues. V lost 6 bases to trimming and J lost 4 bases; unmatched junction nucleotides: 9. The CDR3 coding sequence is TGTGCCAGCAGGAGCAGGACAGGAGGATACGAGCAGTACTTC. It yields the protein CASRSRTGGYEQYF.

The V call is TRBV4-2, the J call TRBJ2-3; 8 bases line up with TRBD2. V shed 4 bases, J shed 1 base, and the junction held 7 bases outside the gene matches. The CDR3 length is 16 residues. Germline V gene sequence: CDR1 LGHNA, CDR2 YNFKEQ. The CDR3 is CASSPGGGSGTDTQYF. Here the CDR3 DNA reads TGTGCCAGCAGCCCGGGAGGGGGTTCGGGCACAGATACGCAGTATTTT.

This clonotype has a handful of counts. CDR3 in DNA: TGCAGTGCAAGTAGGCCGGACCTCGGGAGGGAAAAACTGTTTTTT. Its translation: CSASRPDLGREKLFF. The chain couples TRBV20-1 to TRBJ1-4; D gene uncertain. Looked up from germline, CDR1 is DFQATT and CDR2 is SNEGSKA (reference sequence). V shed 6 bases and J shed 8 bases, with 22 bases lying between them. The CDR3 is 15 amino acids.

The rearrangement joins TRBV29-1 to TRBJ2-1; 8 bases fit TRBD2. J lost 5 bases, V lost 1 base, and 1 base had no gene match. This CDR3 comprises 13 residues. The germline V gene encodes CDR1 SQVTM and CDR2 ANQGSEA. The CDR3 bases are TGCAGCGTTGAAGGACTAGCGAACAATGAGCAGTTCTTC. Amino acids: CSVEGLANNEQFF.

Here the CDR3 reads CSASEKNIQYF. The DNA for the CDR3 is TGCAGTGCTAGCGAGAAAAACATTCAGTACTTC. V gene TRBV20-1 combines with J gene TRBJ2-4; D gene ambiguous. V lost 3 bases and J 4 bases, leaving 4 bases between the germline ends. The CDR3 length is 11 residues. Looked up from germline, CDR1 is DFQATT and CDR2 is SNEGSKA (reference sequence).

This clonotype has at least ten counts. The chain uses TRBV7-2 and TRBJ1-1; no clear D gene. CDR3 size: 13 residues. Trimming left V 2 bases short and J 11 bases short, with 15 bases between. The germline V gene encodes CDR1 SGHTA and CDR2 FQGNSA. The CDR3 loop is CASSLNNQVEAFF. In DNA form, the CDR3 reads TGTGCCAGCAGCTTAAATAACCAGGTGGAGGCTTTCTTT. Drawing the rest from reference TRBV7-2 and TRBJ1-1, the complete variable domain is GAGVSQSPSNKVTEKGKDVELRCDPISGHTALYWYRQSLGQGLEFLIYFQGNSAPDKSGLPSDRFSAERTGGSVSTLTIQRTQQEDSAVYLCASSLNNQVEAFFGQGTRLTVV.

This clonotype was seen many times. The genes are TRBV29-1 and TRBJ2-3, with TRBD2 identical over 7 bases. J lost 0 bases, V lost 4 bases, and 7 bases had no gene match. Germline CDR1 reads SQVTM; CDR2 reads ANQGSEA. This CDR3 spans 15 amino acids. The CDR3 region is CSVVLAGASTDTQYF. The CDR3 nucleotides read TGCAGCGTTGTATTAGCGGGTGCTAGCACAGATACGCAGTATTTT.

The V call is TRBV7-9, the J call TRBJ2-6; D call uncertain. From germline, CDR1 is SEHNR and CDR2 FQNEAQ (reference sequence). The CDR3 consists of 13 residues. Between the trimmed V and J ends, which lost 11 bases and 0 bases, there was a span of 8 bases. CDR3 sequence reads: CAQPLSGANVLTF. The DNA for the CDR3 is TGTGCCCAGCCGCTCTCTGGGGCCAACGTCCTGACTTTC.

The chain carries TRBV5-5 and TRBJ2-1, with unresolved D. The germline CDR1 and CDR2 sequences are SGHKS and YYEKEE (reference sequence). V lost 4 bases, J lost 13 bases, and 18 bases lay in between. CDR3 length: 13 amino acids. CDR3 nucleotide sequence: TGTGCCAGCAGCCCCCGGATCTGGGAAAAACAGTTCTTC. Amino acid sequence: CASSPRIWEKQFF.

The J gene is TRBJ2-1, the V gene TRBV11-3; D is ambiguous. The V end was cut by 5 bases, the J end by 9 bases, with 11 bases between. The CDR3 has 12 residues. Germline V CDR1 and CDR2: SGHNT, YENEEA. Here the CDR3 DNA reads TGTGCCAGCAGCCTAGGGCCGGCTGAGCAGTTCTTC. It yields the protein CASSLGPAEQFF.

The rearrangement joins TRBV5-1 to TRBJ2-1; the match to TRBD2 covers 15 bases. This CDR3 comprises 16 residues. Germline CDR1 and CDR2: SGHRS and YFSETQ. The V and J ends lost 0 bases and 9 bases, in that order; junction bases with no gene match: 4. The CDR3 bases are TGCGCCAGCAGCTTGGGGACTAGCGGGAGGGCCCTTGAGCAGTTCTTC. Its protein is CASSLGTSGRALEQFF.

Concerning this clonotype itself: A read error may account for a junction end that differs from germline. V gene TRBV7-2 combines with J gene TRBJ2-1; 10 bases line up with TRBD2. Per the germline V gene, CDR1 is SGHTA and CDR2 is FQGNSA. This CDR3 region has 14 residues. The CDR3 region has the DNA TGTGCCAGCAGCCCCTCGGGACTAGCGTCGGATGAGCAGTTC. Amino acid sequence: CASSPSGLASDEQF.

In its sample, this clonotype was seen a few times. The CDR3 nucleotides are TGTGCTAGTGGTTTGACTCCCCGGGACAGGGGTACCTACGAGCAGTACTTC. Translation: CASGLTPRDRGTYEQYF. This chain links TRBV12-5 with TRBJ2-7, with 10 nucleotides matching TRBD1. V lost 2 bases to trimming and J lost 2 bases; unmatched junction nucleotides: 9. CDR3 length equals 17 residues. Germline V gene lookup returns CDR1 LGHNT and CDR2 FRNRAP.

The chain employs TRBV7-9 and TRBJ2-1; no reliable D call. From germline, CDR1 is SEHNR and CDR2 FQNEAQ (reference sequence). V was clipped by 5 bases and J by 7 bases, with 21 bases between them. The CDR3 covers 16 residues. In DNA, the CDR3 is TGTGCCAGCAGCATAGAAGGTAGGCGGCAGTCAAATGAGCAGTTCTTC. Residues: CASSIEGRRQSNEQFF.

This clonotype has a handful of counts. The chain combines TRBV28 with TRBJ2-7; D ambiguous. Between the trimmed V and J ends, which lost 3 bases and 2 bases, there was a span of 8 bases. Germline CDR1 MDHEN, CDR2 SYDVKM. This CDR3 is 13 amino acids long. In nucleotides, the CDR3 is TGTGCCAGCAGTTTCTTCGGAACCTACGAGCAGTACTTC. It translates to CASSFFGTYEQYF. Looking up the rest from reference TRBV28 and TRBJ2-7 gives the full variable domain: DVKVTQSSRYLVKRTGEKVFLECVQDMDHENMFWYRQDPGLGLRLIYFSYDVKMKEKGDIPEGYSVSREKKERFSLILESASTNQTSMYLCASSFFGTYEQYFGPGTRLTVT.

This clonotype was recorded many times. The chain combines TRBV28 with TRBJ1-5; D is unresolved. V lost 5 bases to trimming and J lost 4 bases, with 18 bases between them. Germline-derived CDR1 and CDR2 are MDHEN and SYDVKM. The CDR3 consists of 16 residues. The CDR3 is CASSAASGRNNQPQHF. CDR3 in DNA: TGTGCCAGCAGTGCCGCCTCCGGACGGAATAATCAGCCCCAGCATTTT.